This T cell receptor beta chain was captured in a study of Ad26.COV2.S vaccination and SARS-CoV-2 variants. Study summary: Donor got 5x10^10 or 1x10^11 viral particles of Ad26.COV2.S.

Data came from immunoSEQ multiplex PCR; TCRdb stores just in-frame clones and leaves some out. This table has under 550,000 clones, 80% to 95% appearing once. About this clone itself: Its antigen is unknown.

CDR1 is LNHNV, CDR2 YYDKDF, per germline (reference sequence). V was pared by 3 bases and J by 5 bases, with 23 bases between. The CDR3 totals 17 residues. Study-level results: Assessments of TCR breadth and depth may have underestimated the total T cell responses. Among vaccine recipients, spike-specific TCR breadth exceeded that of placebo recipients. Vaccinees and placebo recipients showed similar non-spike TCR breadth.

Treatment defined: 15 to 20 received Ad26.COV2.S at low or high dose, single or two shots; about 5 received placebo; per-sample allocation not given. Sampling occurred on day 63 after the first vaccine or placebo injection. The receptor was derived from a person between 18 and 65 years old who received the Ad26.COV2.S COVID-19 vaccine or a placebo. V is TRBV15 and J is TRBJ2-7, with D possibly matching TRBD2 (5 bases). The source was peripheral blood, collected in a trial of Ad26.COV2.S vaccine versus placebo. CDR3 coding DNA: TGTGCCACCAGCAGGAAACAGTGGACTGTAGAAAGAGACGAGCAGTACTTC. This codes for CATSRKQWTVERDEQYF.